Presented here are 20 T cell receptor beta chains from one specimen sequenced in a study of beta chain features in type 1 diabetes. Reverse transcription of all isolated RNA meant that expressed TCRB transcripts were sequenced. Libraries were prepared by immunoSEQ multiplex PCR; TCRdb keeps only in-frame clonotypes and omits some of them. The sample carries around 300,000 clones, 9.5% to 11% recorded once. The sequencing input was naive CD4+ T cells from blood. The receptor source for this set is a woman aged 25 to 45 in good health.

The chain couples TRBV10-3 to TRBJ2-7; 8 bases are shared with TRBD2. CDR1 is ENHRY, CDR2 SYGVKD, per germline. The CDR3 has 19 residues. Germline trimming cut 6 bases from V and 5 bases from J; bases unmatched to any gene: 24. CDR3 protein: CAIRDSGRMNSGGLDEQYF. The CDR3 DNA is TGTGCCATCAGAGACTCCGGACGAATGAATTCGGGAGGGCTGGACGAGCAGTACTTC.

The CDR3 coding sequence is TGTGCCAGCAGCATTACGGGCCCGGGGAAAGCTTTCTTT. Translating gives CASSITGPGKAFF. The V and J genes are TRBV2 and TRBJ1-1; D unclear. Trimming shortened V by 6 bases and J by 9 bases, and 17 bases separated the two germline ends. The CDR3 has 13 amino acids. Germline V gene data show CDR1 as SNHLY and CDR2 as FYNNEI.

This clone was detected only a few times. V and J are TRBV13 and TRBJ2-1; TRBD2 aligns across 9 bases. The CDR3 loop spans 16 amino acids. Germline V gene lookup returns CDR1 PRHDT and CDR2 FYEKMQ (reference sequence). Losses at the gene ends were 5 bases for V and 4 bases for J; bases not matched to a gene: 9. The CDR3 coding sequence is TGTGCCAGCAGCATAGCGACTAGCGGCGAATACAATGAGCAGTTCTTC. Translated, it gives CASSIATSGEYNEQFF.

This clone has more than one count but fewer than ten. The V and J genes are TRBV6-6 and TRBJ2-1, with a tentative D call TRBD2 (7 bases). With 11 bases removed from V and 6 bases from J, the gap between germline ends came to 17 bases. This CDR3 has 13 amino acids. Germline V CDR1 and CDR2: MNHNY, SVGAGI (reference sequence). This CDR3 is CAGGPGGFNEQFF. As DNA, the CDR3 is TGTGCCGGGGGGCCGGGAGGCTTCAATGAGCAGTTCTTC.

The rearrangement uses TRBV30 and TRBJ1-4; no definite D call. Trimming shortened V by 3 bases and J by 7 bases, and 12 bases separated the two germline ends. The CDR3 has 13 residues. Germline lookup yields CDR1 GTSNPN and CDR2 SVGIG (reference sequence). The CDR3: CAWRREGTEKLFF. DNA for the CDR3: TGTGCCTGGAGGAGGGAAGGTACTGAAAAACTGTTTTTT.

V is TRBV18 and J is TRBJ2-7; TRBD1 might be the D (6 bases). V lost 1 base, J lost 0 bases, and 16 bases lay in between. CDR3 size: 17 residues. Germline loops: CDR1 KGHSH, CDR2 LQKENI. CDR3 protein: CASSPQPQGQFSYEQYF. The CDR3, as DNA: TGTGCCAGCTCACCACAACCGCAAGGACAGTTCTCCTACGAGCAGTACTTC.

The chain carries TRBV5-6 and TRBJ2-5; 8 bases agree with TRBD2. CDR1 is SGHDT and CDR2 is YYEEEE in the germline V gene. The CDR3 sequence is 15 residues long. Trimming at V came to 0 bases and at J to 4 bases, leaving 5 bases not matched to a gene. This CDR3 is CASSLDSGSPETQYF. The CDR3 DNA reads TGTGCCAGCAGCTTGGACAGCGGGAGCCCAGAGACCCAGTACTTC. The full variable domain, completed using reference TRBV5-6 and TRBJ2-5, is DAGVTQSPTHLIKTRGQQVTLRCSPKSGHDTVSWYQQALGQGPQFIFQYYEEEERQRGNFPDRFSGHQFPNYSSELNVNALLLGDSALYLCASSLDSGSPETQYFGPGTRLLVL.

This clone has just a few counts. V usage is TRBV7-6 and J usage is TRBJ2-1; 11 bases align to TRBD2. V lost 4 bases, J lost 0 bases, and 14 bases stayed unmatched. This CDR3 region has 20 residues. Germline V lookup: CDR1 SGHVS, CDR2 FNYEAQ. The CDR3 sequence: CASSSTPSIAGGTSYNEQFF. The DNA for the CDR3 is TGTGCCAGCAGCTCCACCCCTTCAATAGCGGGAGGGACCTCCTACAATGAGCAGTTCTTC.

This chain connects TRBV29-1 to TRBJ2-1; 11 bases are a match to TRBD2. The CDR3 is made up of 17 amino acids. CDR1 is SQVTM, CDR2 ANQGSEA, per germline. V lost 4 bases to trimming and J lost 7 bases; unmatched junction nucleotides: 15. CDR3 amino acids: CSVAARLEVAGGNEQFF. The CDR3 DNA sequence: TGCAGCGTTGCGGCCCGACTTGAGGTAGCGGGAGGGAATGAGCAGTTCTTC.

This clone was seen a few times. The genes are TRBV7-9 and TRBJ2-1, with 9 bases aligning to TRBD2. Germline CDR1 reads SEHNR; CDR2 reads FQNEAQ (reference sequence). V was pared by 0 bases and J by 5 bases, with 2 bases of the junction left unmatched. CDR3 length: 15 amino acids. The CDR3 is CASSLATSGHNEQFF. Written as DNA, the CDR3 is TGTGCCAGCAGCTTAGCTACTAGCGGGCACAATGAGCAGTTCTTC.

The rearrangement joins TRBV29-1 to TRBJ2-7, with D unclear. Germline CDR1 and CDR2: SQVTM and ANQGSEA. Deletions cut 6 bases from V and 0 bases from J, with 9 bases between. The CDR3 loop spans 12 amino acids. The CDR3 protein is CSVTGSSYEQYF. The CDR3 DNA follows: TGCAGCGTGACTGGCAGCTCCTACGAGCAGTACTTC.

The chain links TRBV27 to TRBJ2-7; 8 nucleotides line up with TRBD1. V dropped 5 bases and J dropped 4; count of bases not matched to a gene: 10. CDR1 is MNHEY, CDR2 SMNVEV, per germline (reference sequence). The CDR3 extends over 15 amino acids. DNA for the CDR3: TGTGCCAGCAGTGTTAGACAGGGGCTGGGGTACGAGCAGTACTTC. This codes for CASSVRQGLGYEQYF.

This clone was observed a few times. The CDR3 nucleotides read TGTGCCAGTAGTCGATCCGAGATCTGGGATACGCAGTATTTT. Its translation: CASSRSEIWDTQYF. The rearrangement uses TRBV19 and TRBJ2-3; D is ambiguous. This CDR3 has 14 residues. V lost 5 bases, J lost 6 bases, and 15 bases lay in between. Germline loops: CDR1 LNHDA, CDR2 SQIVND (reference sequence).

This clone was detected only a few times. The CDR3 DNA is TGTGCCAGCAGGATGGCGACAGGTTCCTCGGTGGCTTTCTTT. This encodes CASRMATGSSVAFF. The V and J genes are TRBV7-8 and TRBJ1-1, with D maybe TRBD1 (6 bases). Germline V lookup: CDR1 SGHVS, CDR2 FQNEAQ. V was trimmed by 6 bases and J by 11 bases, leaving 22 bases between them. The CDR3 has 14 residues.

A few counts support this clone. The rearrangement joins TRBV7-2 to TRBJ1-5; 9 nucleotides line up with TRBD1. The length of the CDR3 is 16 residues. The germline V gene encodes CDR1 SGHTA and CDR2 FQGNSA. V dropped 5 bases and J dropped 5; count of bases not matched to a gene: 10. CDR3 DNA: TGTGCCAGCAGCGCCAGTATTGGACAGGGGCATCAGCCCCAGCATTTT. Translating it yields CASSASIGQGHQPQHF.

This clone was seen a handful of times. The rearrangement links TRBV7-9 to TRBJ2-3, with a possible D match to TRBD1 (5 bases). The germline V gene encodes CDR1 SEHNR and CDR2 FQNEAQ (reference sequence). The CDR3 has 15 residues. Trimming cost V 3 bases and J 2 bases, with 12 bases left between them. CDR3 region: CASSFQGDPTDTQYF. The CDR3 nucleotides are TGTGCCAGCAGCTTCCAAGGGGATCCCACAGATACGCAGTATTTT.

This clone has a handful of counts. This chain joins TRBV5-1 and TRBJ2-2, with 12 bases aligning to TRBD1. V shed 3 bases, J shed 6 bases, and the junction held 3 bases outside the gene matches. Per the germline V gene, CDR1 is SGHRS and CDR2 is YFSETQ. The CDR3 has 15 residues. CDR3 DNA: TGCGCCAGCAGCTCGGGACAGGGGGCCTCCGGGGAGCTGTTTTTT. Amino acids: CASSSGQGASGELFF.

In this sample, this clone turned up a few times. The chain employs TRBV2 and TRBJ1-5, with unresolved D. Trimming removed 8 bases from V and 1 base from J, with 12 bases in between. The CDR3 is 14 residues long. The germline gives CDR1 SNHLY, CDR2 FYNNEI. CDR3 DNA: TGTGCCAGCGGCCCCGGAGACAGCAATCAGCCCCAGCATTTT. This gives the protein CASGPGDSNQPQHF.

The CDR3 sequence: CASSPRTGAGVGDTQYF. Written as DNA, the CDR3 is TGTGCCAGCAGCCCTAGGACGGGAGCGGGAGTAGGTGATACGCAGTATTTT. This chain uses TRBV7-2 with TRBJ2-3; 8 positions match TRBD2. The CDR3 is 17 amino acids. CDR1 and CDR2 from the germline V gene are SGHTA and FQGNSA. The trim removed 5 bases at V and 6 bases at J, leaving 16 bases unmatched.

The chain combines TRBV4-3 with TRBJ2-7, with D hard to call. The CDR3 covers 13 residues. The V and J ends lost 0 bases and 3 bases respectively, with 6 bases between them. Germline CDR1 LGHNA, CDR2 YSLEER. CDR3 in amino acids: CASSQDVYYEQYF. As DNA, the CDR3 is TGCGCCAGCAGCCAAGACGTGTACTACGAGCAGTACTTC.